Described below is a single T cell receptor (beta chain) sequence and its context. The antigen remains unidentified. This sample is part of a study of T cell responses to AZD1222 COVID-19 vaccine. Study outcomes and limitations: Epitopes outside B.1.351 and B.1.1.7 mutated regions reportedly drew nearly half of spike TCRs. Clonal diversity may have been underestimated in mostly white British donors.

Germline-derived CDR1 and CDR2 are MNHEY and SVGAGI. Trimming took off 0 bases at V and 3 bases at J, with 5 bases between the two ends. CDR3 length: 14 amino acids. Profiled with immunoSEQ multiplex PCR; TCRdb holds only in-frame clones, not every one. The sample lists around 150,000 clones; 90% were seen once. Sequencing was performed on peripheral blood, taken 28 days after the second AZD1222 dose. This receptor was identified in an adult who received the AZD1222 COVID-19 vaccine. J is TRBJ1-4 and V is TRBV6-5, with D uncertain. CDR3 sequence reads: CASSYSQANEKLFF. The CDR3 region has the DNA TGTGCCAGCAGTTACTCGCAGGCTAATGAAAAACTGTTTTTT.